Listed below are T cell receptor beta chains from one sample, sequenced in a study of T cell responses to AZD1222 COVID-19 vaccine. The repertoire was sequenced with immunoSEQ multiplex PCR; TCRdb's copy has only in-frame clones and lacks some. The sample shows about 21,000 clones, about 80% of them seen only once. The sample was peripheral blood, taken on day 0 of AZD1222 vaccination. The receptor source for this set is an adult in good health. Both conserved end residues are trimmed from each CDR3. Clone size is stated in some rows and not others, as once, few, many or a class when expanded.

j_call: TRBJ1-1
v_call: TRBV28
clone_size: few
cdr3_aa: ASSGDPTEAF

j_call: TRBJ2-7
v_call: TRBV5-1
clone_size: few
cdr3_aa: ASSLGVGGYEQY

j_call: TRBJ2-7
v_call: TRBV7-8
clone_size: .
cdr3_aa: ASSLTYEQY

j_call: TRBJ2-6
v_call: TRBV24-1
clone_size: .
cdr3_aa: ATSDSGSGANVLT

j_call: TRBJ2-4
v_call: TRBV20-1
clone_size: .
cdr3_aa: SAPGQGIQY

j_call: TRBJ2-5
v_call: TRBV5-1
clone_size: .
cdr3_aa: ASSSGLYQETQY

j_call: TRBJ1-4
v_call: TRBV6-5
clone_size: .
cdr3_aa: ATARDRGEKLF

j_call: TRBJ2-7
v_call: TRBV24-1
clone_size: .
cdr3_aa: ATSDLTTSGRHEQY

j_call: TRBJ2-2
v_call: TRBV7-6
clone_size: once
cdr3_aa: ASSLVPNTGELF

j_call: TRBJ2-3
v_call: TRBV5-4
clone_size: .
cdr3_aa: ASSRQGISDTQY

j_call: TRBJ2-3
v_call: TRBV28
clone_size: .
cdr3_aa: ASSSDPGGGRPDTQY

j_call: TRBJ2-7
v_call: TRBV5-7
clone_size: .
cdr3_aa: ASSLSFGQIKGSGYEQY

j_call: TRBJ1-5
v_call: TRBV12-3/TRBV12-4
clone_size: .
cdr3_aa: ASSLSEGQPQH

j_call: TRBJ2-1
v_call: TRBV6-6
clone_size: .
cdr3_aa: ASSGTSGGEGDEQF

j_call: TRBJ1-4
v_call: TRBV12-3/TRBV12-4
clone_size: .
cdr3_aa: ASQGGGGKLF

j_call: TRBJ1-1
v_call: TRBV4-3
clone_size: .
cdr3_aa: ASSQFRGATEAF